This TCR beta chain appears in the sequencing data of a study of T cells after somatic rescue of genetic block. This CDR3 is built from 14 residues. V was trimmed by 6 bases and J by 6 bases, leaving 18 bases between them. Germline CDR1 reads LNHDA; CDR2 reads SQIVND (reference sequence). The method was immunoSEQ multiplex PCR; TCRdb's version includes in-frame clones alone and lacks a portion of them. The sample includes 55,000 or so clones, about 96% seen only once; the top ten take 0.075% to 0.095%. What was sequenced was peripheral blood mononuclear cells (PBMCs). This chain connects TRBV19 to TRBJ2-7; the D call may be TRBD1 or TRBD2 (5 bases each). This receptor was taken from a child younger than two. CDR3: CASSPPGTPREQYF. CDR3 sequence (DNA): TGTGCCAGTAGCCCCCCAGGGACCCCCCGCGAGCAGTACTTC. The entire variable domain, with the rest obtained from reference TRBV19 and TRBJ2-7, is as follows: DGGITQSPKYLFRKEGQNVTLSCEQNLNHDAMYWYRQDPGQGLRLIYYSQIVNDFQKGDIAEGYSVSREKKESFPLTVTSAQKNPTAFYLCASSPPGTPREQYFGPGTRLTVT.